The sequence of this T cell receptor beta chain was determined in a study of blood T cell repertoires in COVID-19. For the study at large: The United States, Italy and Spain provided the acute and convalescent COVID-19 samples. Nucleic acid was either cDNA or gDNA, and it came from T cells, B-cell-depleted T cells, or PBMCs.

Categorization into cohorts depended on clinical history that participants reported. Germline values: CDR1 MRHNA, CDR2 SNTAGT. The length of the CDR3 is 16 residues. V dropped 0 bases and J dropped 4; count of bases not matched to a gene: 8. This clone was picked up many times. Repertoires were generated with immunoSEQ multiplex PCR, while TCRdb's copy carries only in-frame clones and drops some. The table has 250,000 or so clones, 85% to 90% seen once; the top ten hold less than 2%. The chain couples TRBV6-4 to TRBJ1-2; 7 bases match TRBD1. The sample consisted of PBMCs or T cells enriched from blood (not recorded which). This TCR derives from a man aged 35-49 years who had recovered from COVID-19. CDR3 nucleotide sequence: TGTGCCAGCAGTGACTCGGGGACAGATAAGTCCTATGGCTACACCTTC. It yields the protein CASSDSGTDKSYGYTF.